These T cell receptor beta chains were read from a single sample in a study of beta chain features in type 1 diabetes. TCRdb's copy holds only in-frame clones and misses some; the assay was immunoSEQ multiplex PCR. Among under 250,000 clones, 27% were seen once, and the ten largest hold roughly 4.1%. Source material: central memory CD4+ T cells from blood. The receptor source for this set is a man aged 25 to 45 in good health. CDR3s include the opening cysteine and the closing phenylalanine or tryptophan. The order of the fields is J gene, CDR3 length, D gene, clone size, V gene, CDR3 protein, CDR3 DNA. A D gene is named only where the DNA matches it firmly. Not all rows give a size; the values are once, few, many and, for expanded clones, a class.

TRBJ2-7 16 TRBD2 few TRBV7-9 CASSLAPGLASSEQYF TGTGCCAGCAGCTTAGCGCCGGGACTAGCTTCCTCCGAGCAGTACTTC
TRBJ2-1 11 . few TRBV10-3 CAIGRSNEQFF TGTGCCATCGGGCGGAGCAATGAGCAGTTCTTC
TRBJ1-2 13 . . TRBV28 CATVSGSNYGYTF TGTGCCACCGTTAGTGGATCTAACTATGGCTACACCTTC
TRBJ1-5 14 . . TRBV30 CAWSLTGNDQPQHF TGTGCCTGGAGCTTGACAGGTAATGATCAGCCCCAGCATTTT
TRBJ2-7 13 TRBD2 . TRBV6-5 CASRISQRGEQYF TGTGCCAGCAGAATCAGCCAGCGGGGCGAGCAGTACTTC
TRBJ2-6 16 TRBD2 many TRBV13 CASSFGLADGANVLTF TGTGCCAGCAGCTTCGGACTAGCTGACGGGGCCAACGTCCTGACTTTC
TRBJ1-1 14 . . TRBV6-5 CASSEAVDYTEAFF TGTGCCAGCAGTGAGGCAGTGGACTACACTGAAGCTTTCTTT
TRBJ2-1 13 TRBD1 . TRBV5-4 CASSRDSYNEQFF TGTGCCAGCAGCCGGGACAGTTACAATGAGCAGTTCTTC
TRBJ1-3 15 . few TRBV7-9 CASSLGAESGNTIYF TGTGCCAGCAGCTTAGGAGCGGAGTCCGGGAACACCATATATTTT
TRBJ2-7 15 TRBD1 few TRBV5-8 CASSLRDRGPYEQYF TGTGCCAGCAGCTTGAGGGACAGGGGTCCCTACGAGCAGTACTTC
TRBJ1-2 10 . . TRBV2 CASSSYGYTF TGTGCCAGCTCCAGCTATGGCTACACCTTC
TRBJ2-7 12 TRBD2 . TRBV5-6 CASSLLAYEQYF TGTGCCAGCAGCTTACTAGCGTACGAGCAGTACTTC
TRBJ1-5 13 . . TRBV30 CAWSVEGDQPQHF TGTGCCTGGAGTGTCGAGGGAGATCAGCCCCAGCATTTT
TRBJ1-2 15 TRBD1 . TRBV6-4 CASSDSEGAGYGYTF TGTGCCAGCAGTGACTCGGAGGGGGCTGGGTATGGCTACACCTTC
TRBJ2-3 14 TRBD2 few TRBV5-6 CASSWTSSTDTQYF TGTGCCAGCAGCTGGACTAGCAGCACAGATACGCAGTATTTT
TRBJ2-5 12 . . TRBV10-3 CATGELQETQYF TGTGCCACGGGGGAGCTCCAAGAGACCCAGTACTTC
TRBJ2-1 16 TRBD2 . TRBV4-1 CASSQDLSGGAQEQFF TGCGCCAGCAGCCAAGATTTAAGCGGGGGGGCGCAAGAGCAGTTCTTC
TRBJ1-1 14 . . TRBV2 CASRAWEEGTEAFF TGTGCCAGCAGGGCATGGGAAGAGGGCACTGAAGCTTTCTTT
TRBJ2-1 14 TRBD1 many TRBV19 CASADRGRANEQFF TGTGCCAGCGCAGACAGGGGGCGCGCAAATGAGCAGTTCTTC
TRBJ2-7 14 TRBD2 . TRBV30 CAWSVAWEGGEQYF TGTGCCTGGAGTGTAGCTTGGGAGGGCGGGGAGCAGTACTTC
TRBJ2-5 13 . . TRBV7-2 CASSLAGQKTQYF TGTGCCAGCAGCTTAGCGGGTCAAAAGACCCAGTACTTC
TRBJ1-5 12 . . TRBV15 CATSRAGQPQHF TGTGCCACCAGCAGAGCGGGCCAGCCCCAGCATTTT
TRBJ2-7 16 TRBD1 . TRBV4-1 CASSQDRQGISYEQYF TGCGCCAGCAGCCAGGATAGACAGGGGATCTCCTACGAGCAGTACTTC
TRBJ2-7 15 TRBD2 . TRBV7-2 CASSHLKSGRYEQYF TGTGCCAGCAGCCACCTGAAAAGCGGGAGGTACGAGCAGTACTTC
TRBJ2-3 15 . . TRBV10-3 CAISESRDSTDTQYF TGTGCCATCAGTGAGAGTCGGGATAGCACAGATACGCAGTATTTT
TRBJ2-7 14 . few TRBV18 CASSRDRSTYEQYF TGTGCCAGCTCCCGCGACAGGTCTACCTACGAGCAGTACTTC
TRBJ2-7 18 TRBD2 few TRBV7-2 CASSLVGLAPGSSYEQYF TGTGCCAGCAGCTTAGTAGGACTAGCCCCCGGGAGCTCCTACGAGCAGTACTTC
TRBJ2-7 16 TRBD2 . TRBV7-2 CASSLGWGTKPYEQYF TGTGCCAGCAGCTTAGGATGGGGGACTAAGCCTTACGAGCAGTACTTC
TRBJ2-5 15 . . TRBV11-2 CASSLTGRNQETQYF TGTGCCAGCAGCTTAACCGGGAGAAACCAAGAGACCCAGTACTTC
TRBJ1-6 12 . . TRBV2 CASKPGAGPLHF TGTGCCAGCAAGCCTGGGGCAGGACCCCTCCACTTT
TRBJ2-7 15 TRBD1 few TRBV5-4 CASSLKSGTGTEQYF TGTGCCAGCAGCCTCAAGTCCGGGACAGGGACCGAGCAGTACTTC
TRBJ2-7 12 . many TRBV7-9 CASSLALGEQYF TGTGCCAGCAGCTTAGCGTTGGGCGAGCAGTACTTC
TRBJ2-7 12 . . TRBV6-1 CASTDDVGGAGF TGTGCCAGCACCGACGATGTGGGGGGCGCGGGCTTC
TRBJ2-7 15 TRBD1 . TRBV30 CAWSVHRDRAVEQYF TGTGCCTGGAGTGTACATCGGGACAGGGCGGTCGAGCAGTACTTC
TRBJ1-1 18 TRBD1 . TRBV7-2 CASSRKGQVRSFGTEAFF TGTGCCAGCAGCCGTAAGGGACAGGTTAGGTCGTTTGGAACTGAAGCTTTCTTT
TRBJ2-5 16 . few TRBV7-8 CASSRLSYDPRETQYF TGTGCCAGCAGCCGGTTATCCTACGACCCGAGGGAGACCCAGTACTTC
TRBJ2-3 15 TRBD2 . TRBV2 CASSGIAGEGGTQYF TGTGCCAGCAGTGGGATAGCGGGAGAGGGAGGTACGCAGTATTTT
TRBJ2-7 13 . many TRBV10-3 CAISITQGYEQYF TGTGCCATCAGTATAACCCAGGGTTACGAGCAGTACTTC
TRBJ2-1 16 TRBD2 . TRBV11-2 CASSLVSSGFYNEQFF TGTGCCAGCAGCTTAGTTTCTAGCGGCTTCTACAATGAGCAGTTCTTC
TRBJ1-1 12 . . TRBV2 CASSEGGAEAFF TGTGCCAGCAGTGAAGGAGGGGCTGAAGCTTTCTTT
TRBJ2-5 15 . . TRBV28 CASSLGQGNSETQYF TGTGCCAGCAGTTTAGGGCAGGGAAATTCGGAGACCCAGTACTTC
TRBJ1-2 12 . many TRBV7-9 CASSRPGYGYTF TGTGCCAGCAGTAGACCTGGCTATGGCTACACCTTC
TRBJ1-1 13 . few TRBV29-1 CSVEKVLDTEAFF TGCAGCGTTGAAAAGGTTTTAGACACTGAAGCTTTCTTT
TRBJ2-7 15 TRBD2 . TRBV6-1 CASSAGPSGSYEQYF TGTGCCAGCAGTGCCGGGCCTAGCGGCTCCTACGAGCAGTACTTC